This T cell receptor beta chain was identified during a study of beta chain features in type 1 diabetes. Whole-study results and caveats: Any PCR bias toward short templates would affect both groups alike.

As regards this clone: Antigen unknown.

TCRB transcripts that were expressed got sequenced, as all of the isolated RNA had been reverse transcribed. Using immunoSEQ multiplex PCR, the repertoire was profiled, and TCRdb retains in-frame clones only, with some absent. The table lists 900,000 or so clones, roughly 16% of them singletons, with roughly 0.025% in the top ten. The sequenced material came from naive CD4+ T cells from blood. The source of this sequence is a woman aged 18-29 years in good health.

The CDR3 reads CASSLGVGHTQYF. The CDR3 coding sequence is TGTGCCAGCAGCTTAGGGGTCGGCCATACGCAGTATTTT. The chain combines TRBV11-2 with TRBJ2-3; D ambiguous. The V end was cut by 1 base, the J end by 7 bases, with 9 bases between. This CDR3 has 13 amino acids. Germline V gives CDR1 SGHAT, CDR2 FQNNGV.